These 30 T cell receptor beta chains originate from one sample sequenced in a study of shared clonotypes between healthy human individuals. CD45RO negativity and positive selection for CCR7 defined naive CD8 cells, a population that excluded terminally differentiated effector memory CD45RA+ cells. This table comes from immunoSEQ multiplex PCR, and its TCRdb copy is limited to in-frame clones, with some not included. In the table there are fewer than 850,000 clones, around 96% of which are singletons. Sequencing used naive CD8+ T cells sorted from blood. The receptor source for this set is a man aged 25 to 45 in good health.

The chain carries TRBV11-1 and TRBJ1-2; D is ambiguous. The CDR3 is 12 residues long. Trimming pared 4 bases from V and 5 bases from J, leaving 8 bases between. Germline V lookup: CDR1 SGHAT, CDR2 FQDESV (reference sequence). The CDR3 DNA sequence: TGTGCCAGCAGCTCGCCGGGATATGGCTACACCTTC. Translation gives CASSSPGYGYTF.

The CDR3 nucleotides are TGCAGCGTTACAATAAGCGGGGGGCTCTCAGATACGCAGTATTTT. Translation: CSVTISGGLSDTQYF. V is TRBV29-1 and J is TRBJ2-3; TRBD2 matches 9 bases. CDR1 and CDR2 from the germline V gene are SQVTM and ANQGSEA. This CDR3 comprises 15 residues. V lost 5 bases, J lost 4 bases, and 10 bases stayed unmatched.

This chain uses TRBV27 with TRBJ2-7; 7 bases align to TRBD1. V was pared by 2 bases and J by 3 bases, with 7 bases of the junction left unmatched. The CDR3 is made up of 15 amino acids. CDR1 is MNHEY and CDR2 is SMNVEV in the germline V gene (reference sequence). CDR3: CASSLRRQGIYEQYF. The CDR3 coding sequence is TGTGCCAGCAGTTTAAGGAGACAGGGTATCTACGAGCAGTACTTC.

CDR3 DNA: TGTGCCAGCAGCTTCGGGACAGGGTTCAATGAGCAGTTCTTC. Amino acids: CASSFGTGFNEQFF. The V gene is TRBV5-5, the J gene TRBJ2-1, with 9 positions matching TRBD1. The junction had 3 bases not matched to a gene; V was cut back by 2 bases and J by 6 bases. The CDR3 spans 14 residues. Germline CDR1 and CDR2: SGHKS and YYEKEE (reference sequence). Complete variable domain (other parts from reference TRBV5-5 and TRBJ2-1): DAGVTQSPTHLIKTRGQQVTLRCSPISGHKSVSWYQQVLGQGPQFIFQYYEKEERGRGNFPDRFSARQFPNYSSELNVNALLLGDSALYLCASSFGTGFNEQFFGPGTRLTVL.

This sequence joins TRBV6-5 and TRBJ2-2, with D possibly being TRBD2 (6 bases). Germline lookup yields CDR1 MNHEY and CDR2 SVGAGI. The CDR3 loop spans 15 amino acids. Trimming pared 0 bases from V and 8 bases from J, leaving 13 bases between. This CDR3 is CASSYSTAGKGELFF. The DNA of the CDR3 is TGTGCCAGCAGTTACTCGACCGCGGGAAAGGGGGAGCTGTTTTTT.

CDR3 amino acids: CASSLWGLAGDEQFF. The CDR3 coding sequence is TGTGCCAGCAGTTTATGGGGGCTAGCGGGAGATGAGCAGTTCTTC. The chain carries TRBV27 and TRBJ2-1; 10 bases are a match to TRBD2. Germline loops: CDR1 MNHEY, CDR2 SMNVEV (reference sequence). This CDR3 has 15 amino acids. V lost 1 base and J lost 8; bases outside the gene matches: 5.

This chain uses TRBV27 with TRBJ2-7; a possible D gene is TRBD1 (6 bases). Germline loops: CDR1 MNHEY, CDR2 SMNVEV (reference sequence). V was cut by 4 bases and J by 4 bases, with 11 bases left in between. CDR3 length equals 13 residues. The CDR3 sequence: CASSYRVRYEQYF. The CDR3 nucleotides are TGTGCCAGCAGTTACAGGGTCAGGTACGAGCAGTACTTC.

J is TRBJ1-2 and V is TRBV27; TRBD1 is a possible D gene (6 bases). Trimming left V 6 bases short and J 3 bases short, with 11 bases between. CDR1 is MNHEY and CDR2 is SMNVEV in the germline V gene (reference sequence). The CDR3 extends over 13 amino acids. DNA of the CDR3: TGTGCCAGCAGGGCACAGGGAGACTATGGCTACACCTTC. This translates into CASRAQGDYGYTF.

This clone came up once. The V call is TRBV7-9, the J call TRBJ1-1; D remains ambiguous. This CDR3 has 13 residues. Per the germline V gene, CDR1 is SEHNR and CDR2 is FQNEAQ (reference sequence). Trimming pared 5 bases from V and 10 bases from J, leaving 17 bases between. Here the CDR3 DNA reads TGTGCCAGCAGCCCCTCCCCCAAGGTGGGAGCTTTCTTT. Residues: CASSPSPKVGAFF.

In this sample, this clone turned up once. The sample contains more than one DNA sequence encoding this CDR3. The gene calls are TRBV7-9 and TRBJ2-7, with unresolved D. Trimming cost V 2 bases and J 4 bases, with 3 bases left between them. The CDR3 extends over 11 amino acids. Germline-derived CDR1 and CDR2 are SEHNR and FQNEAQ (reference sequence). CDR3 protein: CASSLTYEQYF. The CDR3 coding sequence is TGTGCCAGCAGCTTAACATACGAGCAGTACTTC. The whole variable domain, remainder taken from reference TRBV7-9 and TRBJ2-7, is DTGVSQNPRHKITKRGQNVTFRCDPISEHNRLYWYRQTLGQGPEFLTYFQNEAQLEKSRLLSDRFSAERPKGSFSTLEIQRTEQGDSAMYLCASSLTYEQYFGPGTRLTVT.

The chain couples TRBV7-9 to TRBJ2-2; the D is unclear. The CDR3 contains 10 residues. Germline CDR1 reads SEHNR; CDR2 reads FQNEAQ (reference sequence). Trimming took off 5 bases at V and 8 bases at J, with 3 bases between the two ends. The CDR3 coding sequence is TGTGCCAGCAGCCGAGGGGAGCTGTTTTTT. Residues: CASSRGELFF.

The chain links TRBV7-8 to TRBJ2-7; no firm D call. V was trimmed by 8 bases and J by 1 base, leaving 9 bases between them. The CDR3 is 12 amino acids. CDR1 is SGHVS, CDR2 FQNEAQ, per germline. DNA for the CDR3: TGTGCCAGCGGCCGGGTTTCCTACGAGCAGTACTTC. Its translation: CASGRVSYEQYF.

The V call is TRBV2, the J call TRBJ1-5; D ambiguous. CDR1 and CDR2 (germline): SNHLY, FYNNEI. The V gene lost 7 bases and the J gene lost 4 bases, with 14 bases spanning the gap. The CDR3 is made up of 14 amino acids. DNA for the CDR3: TGTGCCAGCAAGGCCACTCAAAGGAATCAGCCCCAGCATTTT. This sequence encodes CASKATQRNQPQHF.

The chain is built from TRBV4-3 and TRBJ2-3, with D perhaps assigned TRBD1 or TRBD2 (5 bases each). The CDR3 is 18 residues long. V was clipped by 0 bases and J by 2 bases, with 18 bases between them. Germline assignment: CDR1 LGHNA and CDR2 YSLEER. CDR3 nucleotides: TGCGCCAGCAGCCAAGATCGGGGCAAACTCTCTAACACAGATACGCAGTATTTT. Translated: CASSQDRGKLSNTDTQYF.

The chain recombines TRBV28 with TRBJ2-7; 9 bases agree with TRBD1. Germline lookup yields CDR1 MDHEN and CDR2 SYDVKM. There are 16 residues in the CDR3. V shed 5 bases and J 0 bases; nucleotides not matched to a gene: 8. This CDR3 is CASSSFRDRASYEQYF. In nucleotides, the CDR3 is TGTGCCAGCAGTAGCTTCCGGGACAGGGCCTCCTACGAGCAGTACTTC.

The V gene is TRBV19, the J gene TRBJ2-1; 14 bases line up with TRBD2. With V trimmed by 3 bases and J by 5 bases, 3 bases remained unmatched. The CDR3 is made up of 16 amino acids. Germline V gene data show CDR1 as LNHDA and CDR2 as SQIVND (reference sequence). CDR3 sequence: CASSMGLAGADNEQFF. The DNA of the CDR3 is TGTGCCAGTAGTATGGGACTAGCGGGGGCCGACAATGAGCAGTTCTTC. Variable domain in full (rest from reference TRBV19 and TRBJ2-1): DGGITQSPKYLFRKEGQNVTLSCEQNLNHDAMYWYRQDPGQGLRLIYYSQIVNDFQKGDIAEGYSVSREKKESFPLTVTSAQKNPTAFYLCASSMGLAGADNEQFFGPGTRLTVL.

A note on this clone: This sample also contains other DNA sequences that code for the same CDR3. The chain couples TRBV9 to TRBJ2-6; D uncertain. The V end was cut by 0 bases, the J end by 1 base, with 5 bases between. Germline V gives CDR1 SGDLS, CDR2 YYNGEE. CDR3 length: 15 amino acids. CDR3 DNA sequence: TGTGCCAGCAGCGTAGGAGGATCTGGGGCCAACGTCCTGACTTTC. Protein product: CASSVGGSGANVLTF.

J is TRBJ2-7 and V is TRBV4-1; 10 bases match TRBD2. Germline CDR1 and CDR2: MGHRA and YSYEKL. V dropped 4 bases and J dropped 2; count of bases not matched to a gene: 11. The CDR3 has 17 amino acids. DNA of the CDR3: TGCGCCAGCAGCCGTAACATGGGGACTAGCGATACCTACGAGCAGTACTTC. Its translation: CASSRNMGTSDTYEQYF.

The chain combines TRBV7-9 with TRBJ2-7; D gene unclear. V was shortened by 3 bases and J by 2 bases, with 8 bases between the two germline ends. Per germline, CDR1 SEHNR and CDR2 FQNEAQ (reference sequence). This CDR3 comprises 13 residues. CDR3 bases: TGTGCCAGCAGCTTGCCACTTACCTACGAGCAGTACTTC. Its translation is CASSLPLTYEQYF.

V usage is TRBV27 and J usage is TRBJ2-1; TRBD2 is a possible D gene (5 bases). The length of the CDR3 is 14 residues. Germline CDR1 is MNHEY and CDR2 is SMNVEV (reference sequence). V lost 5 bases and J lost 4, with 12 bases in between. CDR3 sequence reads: CASSPGSVYNEQFF. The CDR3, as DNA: TGTGCCAGCAGTCCGGGAAGTGTATACAATGAGCAGTTCTTC.

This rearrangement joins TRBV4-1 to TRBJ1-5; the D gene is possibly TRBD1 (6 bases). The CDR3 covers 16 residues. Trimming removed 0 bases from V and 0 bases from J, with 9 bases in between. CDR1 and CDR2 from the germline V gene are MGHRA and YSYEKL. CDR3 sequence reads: CASSQDWTDSNQPQHF. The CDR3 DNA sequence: TGCGCCAGCAGCCAAGATTGGACAGATAGCAATCAGCCCCAGCATTTT.

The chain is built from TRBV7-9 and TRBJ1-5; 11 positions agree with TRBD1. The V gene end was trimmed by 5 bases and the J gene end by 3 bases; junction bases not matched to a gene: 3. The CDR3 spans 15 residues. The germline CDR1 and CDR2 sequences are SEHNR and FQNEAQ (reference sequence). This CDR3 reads CASSAGQGANQPQHF. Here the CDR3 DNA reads TGTGCCAGCAGCGCAGGACAGGGGGCCAATCAGCCCCAGCATTTT.

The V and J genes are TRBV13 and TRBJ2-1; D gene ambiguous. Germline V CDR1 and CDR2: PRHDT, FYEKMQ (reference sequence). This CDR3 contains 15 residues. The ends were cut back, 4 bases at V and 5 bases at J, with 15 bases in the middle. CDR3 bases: TGTGCCAGCAGCTCAAGCCTTCATGCCCACAATGAGCAGTTCTTC. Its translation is CASSSSLHAHNEQFF.

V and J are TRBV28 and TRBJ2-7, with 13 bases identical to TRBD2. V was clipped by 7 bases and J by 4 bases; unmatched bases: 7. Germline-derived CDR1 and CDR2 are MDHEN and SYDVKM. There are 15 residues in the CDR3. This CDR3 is CASTLQLAGGYEQYF. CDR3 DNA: TGTGCCAGCACCCTCCAACTAGCGGGAGGGTACGAGCAGTACTTC. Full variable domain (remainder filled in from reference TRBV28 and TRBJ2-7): DVKVTQSSRYLVKRTGEKVFLECVQDMDHENMFWYRQDPGLGLRLIYFSYDVKMKEKGDIPEGYSVSREKKERFSLILESASTNQTSMYLCASTLQLAGGYEQYFGPGTRLTVT.

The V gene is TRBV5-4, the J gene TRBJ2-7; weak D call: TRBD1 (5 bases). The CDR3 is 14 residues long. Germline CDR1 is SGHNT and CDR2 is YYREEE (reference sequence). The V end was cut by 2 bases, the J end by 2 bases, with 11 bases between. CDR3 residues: CASSLWQGAYEQYF. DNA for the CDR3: TGTGCCAGCAGCTTATGGCAAGGGGCCTACGAGCAGTACTTC. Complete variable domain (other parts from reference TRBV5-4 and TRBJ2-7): ETGVTQSPTHLIKTRGQQVTLRCSSQSGHNTVSWYQQALGQGPQFIFQYYREEENGRGNFPPRFSGLQFPNYSSELNVNALELDDSALYLCASSLWQGAYEQYFGPGTRLTVT.

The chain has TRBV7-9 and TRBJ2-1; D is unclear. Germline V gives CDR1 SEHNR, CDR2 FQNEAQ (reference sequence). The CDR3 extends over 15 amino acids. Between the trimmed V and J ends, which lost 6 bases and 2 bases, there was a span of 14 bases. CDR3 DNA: TGTGCCAGCAGGCCACCGGGCGGAGCCTACAATGAGCAGTTCTTC. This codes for CASRPPGGAYNEQFF.

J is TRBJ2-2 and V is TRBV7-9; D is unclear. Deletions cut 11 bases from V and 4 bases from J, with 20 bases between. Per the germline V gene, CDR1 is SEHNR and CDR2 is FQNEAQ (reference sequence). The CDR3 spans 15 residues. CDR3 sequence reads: CAGWEGLRPTGELFF. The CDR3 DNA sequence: TGTGCCGGGTGGGAAGGGCTCCGACCCACCGGGGAGCTGTTTTTT.

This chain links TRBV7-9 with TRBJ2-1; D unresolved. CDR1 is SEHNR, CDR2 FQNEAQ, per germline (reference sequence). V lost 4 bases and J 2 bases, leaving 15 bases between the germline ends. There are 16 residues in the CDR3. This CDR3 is CASSSRRVYPYNEQFF. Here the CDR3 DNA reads TGTGCCAGCAGCTCCCGTCGGGTATATCCCTACAATGAGCAGTTCTTC.

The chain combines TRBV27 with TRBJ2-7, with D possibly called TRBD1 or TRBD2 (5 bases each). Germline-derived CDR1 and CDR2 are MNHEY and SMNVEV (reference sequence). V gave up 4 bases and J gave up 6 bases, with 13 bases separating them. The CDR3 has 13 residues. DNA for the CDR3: TGTGCCAGCAGTTCGGGACCCCCTCGCGAGCAGTACTTC. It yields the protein CASSSGPPREQYF.

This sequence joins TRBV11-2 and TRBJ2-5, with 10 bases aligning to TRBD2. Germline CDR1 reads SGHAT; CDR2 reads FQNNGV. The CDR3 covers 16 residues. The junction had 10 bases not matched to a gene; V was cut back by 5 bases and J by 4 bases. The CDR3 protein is CASSPGLAAVAETQYF. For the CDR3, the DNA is TGTGCCAGCAGCCCTGGACTAGCGGCAGTGGCAGAGACCCAGTACTTC.